The clone carrying this T cell receptor beta chain came up a few times. The time point was: persistent/refractory GD, antithyroid drugs over 5 years with positive TRAb. Preparation of the TCR library used RNA extracted from PBMCs. Arm-PCR of CDR3 regions with iRepertoire HTBI primers generated TCR beta libraries. TCRdb used MiXCR to reprocess the multiplex PCR reads, holding one entry per CDR3 protein. The repertoire holds about 660,000 distinct CDR3 sequences, with 25% to 35% as singletons. This CDR3 spans 15 amino acids. The V gene lost 5 bases and the J gene lost 5 bases, with 22 bases spanning the gap. Germline V gene sequence: CDR1 SQVTM, CDR2 ANQGSEA. These data come from a study of regulatory T cells in long-lasting Graves disease.

The gene calls are TRBV29-1 and TRBJ2-7; TRBD2 might be the D (6 bases). The material sequenced was peripheral blood mononuclear cells (PBMCs), taken when the disease was refractory, from a patient treated with antithyroid drugs. This receptor was taken from a female donor with Graves disease. The CDR3 protein is CSVLGGGGTSDEQYF. The CDR3 nucleotides read TGCAGCGTTTTGGGGGGTGGCGGAACCTCGGACGAGCAGTACTTC.